The 32 T cell receptor beta chains below all came from one sample that was sequenced in a study of blood T cell repertoires in COVID-19. The data were produced by immunoSEQ multiplex PCR, yet TCRdb's version contains in-frame clones alone and is incomplete. Found here are over 35,000 clones, approximately 85% of them singletons; the top ten hold approximately 32%. Input material: peripheral blood. The receptors were gathered from a woman of 80 years or more with COVID-19, enrolled during active disease.

The gene calls are TRBV5-1 and TRBJ1-1; no clear D. The CDR3 contains 13 residues. Germline V gene sequence: CDR1 SGHRS, CDR2 YFSETQ. V lost 7 bases and J lost 0, with 10 bases in between. CDR3 sequence (DNA): TGCGCCAGCCTGGCCGAAATGAACACTGAAGCTTTCTTT. Translation: CASLAEMNTEAFF.

The chain combines TRBV24-1 with TRBJ2-4; D perhaps matches TRBD1 (7 bases). V lost 2 bases to trimming and J lost 8 bases, with 15 bases between them. CDR3 length equals 15 residues. Germline values: CDR1 KGHDR, CDR2 SFDVKD. The CDR3 nucleotides are TGTGCCACCAGTGATTCGGCAGGGGGGCGAGACATTCAGTACTTC. Protein product: CATSDSAGGRDIQYF.

This clone was observed a handful of times. The chain has TRBV18 and TRBJ1-6; no reliable D call. V dropped 3 bases and J dropped 10 bases, with 10 bases sitting between them. The CDR3 extends over 13 amino acids. Germline lookup yields CDR1 KGHSH and CDR2 LQKENI. CDR3: CASSPAGWSPLHF. In DNA form, the CDR3 reads TGTGCCAGCTCACCGGCCGGGTGGTCACCCCTCCACTTT.

The J gene is TRBJ2-3, the V gene TRBV19; 11 nucleotides line up with TRBD1. The CDR3 length is 16 residues. The germline V gene encodes CDR1 LNHDA and CDR2 SQIVND (reference sequence). Losses at the gene ends were 2 bases for V and 4 bases for J; bases not matched to a gene: 5. CDR3 protein: CASSIRGTGGSDTQYF. The CDR3, as DNA: TGTGCCAGTAGTATAAGAGGGACAGGGGGATCAGATACGCAGTATTTT.

This clone was detected only a few times. This sequence joins TRBV4-3 and TRBJ2-7; 8 positions agree with TRBD1. This CDR3 contains 17 residues. Germline V CDR1 and CDR2: LGHNA, YSLEER. With V trimmed by 5 bases and J by 6 bases, 18 bases remained unmatched. This CDR3 is CASSFSVSGGAGAEQYF. The CDR3 DNA reads as TGCGCCAGCAGCTTTAGCGTTTCAGGGGGCGCCGGCGCCGAGCAGTACTTC.

The chain combines TRBV9 with TRBJ1-2; 7 bases are a match to TRBD1. Per the germline V gene, CDR1 is SGDLS and CDR2 is YYNGEE. This CDR3 has 14 residues. The V segment lost 2 bases and the J segment 8 bases; nucleotides outside the gene matches: 9. This CDR3 reads CASSVHRGQGGYTF. In DNA, the CDR3 is TGTGCCAGCAGCGTCCACAGGGGCCAGGGGGGCTACACCTTC. The variable domain in full, completed from reference TRBV9 and TRBJ1-2, reads DSGVTQTPKHLITATGQRVTLRCSPRSGDLSVYWYQQSLDQGLQFLIQYYNGEERAKGNILERFSAQQFPDLHSELNLSSLELGDSALYFCASSVHRGQGGYTFGSGTRLTVV.

The gene calls are TRBV5-6 and TRBJ1-5, with D perhaps matching TRBD1 (5 bases). Trimming left V 4 bases short and J 2 bases short, with 19 bases between. CDR1 is SGHDT, CDR2 YYEEEE, per germline. The length of the CDR3 is 17 residues. The CDR3 here is CASSLRGTLDGNQPQHF. In nucleotides, the CDR3 is TGTGCCAGCAGCCTTAGGGGCACTTTGGATGGCAATCAGCCCCAGCATTTT. Full variable domain (outside the CDR3, taken from reference TRBV5-6 and TRBJ1-5): DAGVTQSPTHLIKTRGQQVTLRCSPKSGHDTVSWYQQALGQGPQFIFQYYEEEERQRGNFPDRFSGHQFPNYSSELNVNALLLGDSALYLCASSLRGTLDGNQPQHFGDGTRLSIL.

V gene TRBV28 combines with J gene TRBJ1-4, with D maybe TRBD1 (5 bases). Germline V gives CDR1 MDHEN, CDR2 SYDVKM. V lost 0 bases and J 0 bases, leaving 14 bases between the germline ends. The CDR3 is made up of 18 amino acids. This CDR3 reads CASSLWAGREATNEKLFF. In nucleotides, the CDR3 is TGTGCCAGCAGTTTATGGGCGGGCAGGGAGGCAACTAATGAAAAACTGTTTTTT.

The chain links TRBV11-1 to TRBJ1-5; TRBD1 aligns across 10 bases. The junction had 4 bases not matched to a gene; V was cut back by 5 bases and J by 3 bases. In germline, CDR1 is SGHAT, CDR2 FQDESV (reference sequence). CDR3 length: 15 residues. This chain's CDR3 is CASSGGTGANQPQHF. CDR3 bases: TGTGCCAGCAGCGGGGGGACAGGGGCCAATCAGCCCCAGCATTTT.

The CDR3 region is CASSVVGGGPGLASTDTQYF. CDR3 DNA: TGTGCCAGCAGCGTAGTCGGGGGCGGACCGGGACTAGCTAGCACAGATACGCAGTATTTT. The chain employs TRBV9 and TRBJ2-3; 9 bases map to TRBD2. The germline V gene has CDR1 SGDLS and CDR2 YYNGEE. V lost 0 bases to trimming and J lost 0 bases; unmatched junction nucleotides: 14. The CDR3 runs to 20 residues. Full variable domain (rest looked up from reference TRBV9 and TRBJ2-3): DSGVTQTPKHLITATGQRVTLRCSPRSGDLSVYWYQQSLDQGLQFLIQYYNGEERAKGNILERFSAQQFPDLHSELNLSSLELGDSALYFCASSVVGGGPGLASTDTQYFGPGTRLTVL.

The CDR3 reads CASSLSRQDEQYF. In nucleotides, the CDR3 is TGCGCCAGCAGCCTAAGTAGGCAGGACGAGCAGTACTTC. The chain employs TRBV5-1 and TRBJ2-7; D gene uncertain. V was pared by 4 bases and J by 5 bases, with 13 bases between. The length of the CDR3 is 13 residues. Germline-derived CDR1 and CDR2 are SGHRS and YFSETQ.

This rearrangement joins TRBV9 to TRBJ2-1; 8 bases line up with TRBD2. The CDR3 has 15 residues. The junction had 2 bases not matched to a gene; V was cut back by 1 base and J by 2 bases. Germline CDR1 SGDLS, CDR2 YYNGEE. The CDR3 is CASSVLSGTYNEQFF. The CDR3 DNA is TGTGCCAGCAGCGTACTTAGCGGGACCTACAATGAGCAGTTCTTC.

This CDR3 reads CASSGSSYNSPLHF. DNA of the CDR3: TGTGCCAGCAGTGGGAGCTCCTATAATTCACCCCTCCACTTT. The chain has TRBV28 and TRBJ1-6; no firm D call. Trimming cost V 5 bases and J 0 bases, with 5 bases left between them. The germline V gene has CDR1 MDHEN and CDR2 SYDVKM. The CDR3 loop spans 14 amino acids.

The chain has TRBV24-1 and TRBJ2-7; D possibly corresponds to TRBD1 (6 bases). Germline V gene lookup returns CDR1 KGHDR and CDR2 SFDVKD. V was pared by 2 bases and J by 2 bases, with 12 bases between. The CDR3 contains 15 residues. Written as DNA, the CDR3 is TGTGCCACCAGTGATTCCCGGACAGCCGCCTACGAGCAGTACTTC. It is translated as CATSDSRTAAYEQYF.

This chain links TRBV5-1 with TRBJ2-7, with TRBD1 identical over 10 bases. The CDR3 runs to 15 residues. V dropped 0 bases and J dropped 3; count of bases not matched to a gene: 3. Germline-derived CDR1 and CDR2 are SGHRS and YFSETQ. The chain's CDR3 is CASSLGQGAYYEQYF. The CDR3 DNA reads TGCGCCAGCAGCTTGGGACAGGGGGCATACTACGAGCAGTACTTC.

The rearrangement uses TRBV12-5 and TRBJ1-1; 7 nucleotides match TRBD1. This CDR3 region has 13 residues. Losses at the gene ends were 5 bases for V and 6 bases for J; bases not matched to a gene: 6. Germline V lookup: CDR1 LGHNT, CDR2 FRNRAP. This CDR3 reads CASGNFQGAEAFF. CDR3 sequence (DNA): TGTGCTAGTGGTAATTTTCAGGGGGCTGAAGCTTTCTTT.

The chain uses TRBV21-1 and TRBJ2-7; TRBD1, as called in the table, went unchecked against the DNA. TRBV21-1 is a listed pseudogene. CDR3 length: 11 amino acids. CDR3 sequence reads: CAQRSGGEQYF. CDR3 coding DNA: TGTGCCCAAAGATCAGGGGGCGAGCAGTACTTC.

The chain employs TRBV9 and TRBJ2-3, with 11 bases that match TRBD2. The germline V gene has CDR1 SGDLS and CDR2 YYNGEE. The trim removed 4 bases at V and 0 bases at J, leaving 4 bases unmatched. The CDR3 sequence is 16 residues long. The DNA for the CDR3 is TGTGCCAGCAGCCCAGGGACTAGCGGAAGCACAGATACGCAGTATTTT. Protein sequence: CASSPGTSGSTDTQYF.

The table lists this clone with a few counts. This chain links TRBV4-2 with TRBJ2-7; 7 nucleotides line up with TRBD2. The junction had 7 bases not matched to a gene; V was cut back by 4 bases and J by 1 base. This CDR3 comprises 15 residues. The germline CDR1 and CDR2 sequences are LGHNA and YNFKEQ. CDR3 sequence reads: CASSLEAGTSYEQYF. Here the CDR3 DNA reads TGTGCCAGCAGCCTAGAAGCGGGAACATCCTACGAGCAGTACTTC.

This chain joins TRBV7-3 and TRBJ2-2, with 7 bases that match TRBD2. V shed 2 bases, J shed 6 bases, and the junction held 3 bases outside the gene matches. The CDR3 has 14 residues. In germline, CDR1 is SGHTA, CDR2 FQGTGA. The CDR3 DNA follows: TGTGCCAGCAGCTTACGCGGGAGTTCCGGGGAGCTGTTTTTT. Protein sequence: CASSLRGSSGELFF.

This clone appeared a few times. V and J are TRBV2 and TRBJ2-3, with a tentative D call TRBD1 (6 bases). Trimming pared 7 bases from V and 0 bases from J, leaving 11 bases between. This CDR3 has 14 residues. Per the germline V gene, CDR1 is SNHLY and CDR2 is FYNNEI. CDR3 nucleotides: TGTGCCAGCACTCCACAGGGTAGCACAGATACGCAGTATTTT. Protein: CASTPQGSTDTQYF.

This clone showed up just a few times. The chain joins TRBV28 to TRBJ1-1; TRBD1 matches 10 bases. V was pared by 4 bases and J by 1 base, with 9 bases of the junction left unmatched. The V gene's germline CDR1 is MDHEN and CDR2 SYDVKM. The length of the CDR3 is 17 residues. CDR3 DNA sequence: TGTGCCAGCAGTTATCCGGGACAGGGGATGCGGAACACTGAAGCTTTCTTT. The encoded protein is CASSYPGQGMRNTEAFF.

This chain uses TRBV19 with TRBJ2-7; TRBD1 agrees at 7 bases. The CDR3 sequence is 14 residues long. CDR1 and CDR2 (germline): LNHDA, SQIVND (reference sequence). The V segment lost 3 bases and the J segment 4 bases; nucleotides outside the gene matches: 6. CDR3 sequence: CASSIRSRGYEQYF. CDR3 coding DNA: TGTGCCAGTAGTATTCGTAGCAGGGGGTACGAGCAGTACTTC.

The V gene is TRBV4-3, the J gene TRBJ2-7, with D uncertain. CDR3 length: 13 amino acids. Germline lookup yields CDR1 LGHNA and CDR2 YSLEER. V lost 2 bases and J lost 3, with 8 bases in between. CDR3 coding DNA: TGCGCCAGCAGCCAACTGGGCGACTACGAGCAGTACTTC. Translating it yields CASSQLGDYEQYF.

The V call is TRBV6-5, the J call TRBJ1-3; possible D gene TRBD1, 5 bases. V was pared by 3 bases and J by 0 bases, with 9 bases between. This CDR3 comprises 15 residues. Germline V gene data show CDR1 as MNHEY and CDR2 as SVGAGI. The CDR3 here is CASSYSTGSGNTIYF. For the CDR3, the DNA is TGTGCCAGCAGTTATTCCACAGGCTCTGGAAACACCATATATTTT.

This chain uses TRBV7-2 with TRBJ1-5; tentative D call: TRBD1 (6 bases). Trimming removed 5 bases at V and 5 bases at J, with 16 bases between. This CDR3 is built from 15 residues. CDR1 and CDR2 (germline): SGHTA, FQGNSA. CDR3 nucleotides: TGTGCCAGCAGCCCCGGACAGATAAGATATCAGCCCCAGCATTTT. Amino acids: CASSPGQIRYQPQHF.

The chain joins TRBV7-3 to TRBJ2-7; the match to TRBD1 covers 10 bases. Germline CDR1 SGHTA, CDR2 FQGTGA. The CDR3 runs 15 residues. With V trimmed by 5 bases and J by 0 bases, 4 bases remained unmatched. CDR3 amino acids: CASSPGQGLSYEQYF. In DNA form, the CDR3 reads TGTGCCAGCAGCCCGGGACAGGGGCTCTCCTACGAGCAGTACTTC. The full variable domain, rest sourced from reference TRBV7-3 and TRBJ2-7, is GAGVSQTPSNKVTEKGKYVELRCDPISGHTALYWYRQSLGQGPEFLIYFQGTGAADDSGLPNDRFFAVRPEGSVSTLKIQRTERGDSAVYLCASSPGQGLSYEQYFGPGTRLTVT.

This chain connects TRBV24-1 to TRBJ1-2; TRBD1 matches at 7 bases. CDR3 size: 13 residues. J gave up 4 bases and V 4 bases, and 2 bases lay outside the gene matches. Per the germline V gene, CDR1 is KGHDR and CDR2 is SFDVKD. This CDR3 is CATSDRDSYGYTF. CDR3 bases: TGTGCCACCAGTGACAGGGACAGCTATGGCTACACCTTC.

The chain recombines TRBV6-5 with TRBJ2-2; 7 bases are a match to TRBD2. V was clipped by 6 bases and J by 6 bases; unmatched bases: 4. The V gene's germline CDR1 is MNHEY and CDR2 SVGAGI. The CDR3 is 13 residues long. The CDR3 spells CASSLTSAGELFF. The CDR3 DNA reads as TGTGCCAGCAGCTTAACTAGCGCCGGGGAGCTGTTTTTT.

This clone was found once. Other nucleotide sequences from this sample produce the same CDR3. J is TRBJ1-4 and V is TRBV7-9; possibly TRBD1 for D (5 bases). This CDR3 region has 14 residues. CDR1 and CDR2 (germline): SEHNR, FQNEAQ (reference sequence). Trimming removed 1 base at V and 8 bases at J, with 11 bases between. CDR3 loop: CASSLGQGGEKLFF. DNA for the CDR3: TGTGCCAGCAGCTTAGGGCAGGGCGGAGAAAAACTGTTTTTT.

The chain links TRBV6-5 to TRBJ2-5, with TRBD1 matching over 8 bases. This CDR3 comprises 13 residues. The junction had 6 bases not matched to a gene; V was cut back by 10 bases and J by 2 bases. The V gene's germline CDR1 is MNHEY and CDR2 SVGAGI. In DNA, the CDR3 is TGTGCCATCCGGGACAGGACTCAAGAGACCCAGTACTTC. Translated: CAIRDRTQETQYF.

This chain connects TRBV5-1 to TRBJ2-7; 7 bases agree with TRBD2. The CDR3 extends over 16 amino acids. V dropped 0 bases and J dropped 7; count of bases not matched to a gene: 13. Germline loops: CDR1 SGHRS, CDR2 YFSETQ. The CDR3 here is CASSLVVGRSEGEQYF. CDR3 DNA sequence: TGCGCCAGCAGCTTGGTTGTCGGGAGGTCCGAGGGGGAGCAGTACTTC.